This entry lists 9 T cell receptor delta chains sequenced from one sample in a study of gamma-delta T cells after stem cell transplantation. TCRdb re-called clones from the RT-PCR reads via CATT. Altogether 1,500 to 2,000 delta-chain clones are present, around a fifth being singletons, with the ten largest covering around half. Material for sequencing was gamma-delta T cells. These receptor sequences come from a human donor. It is not recorded whose cells these are; they may come from a transplant donor.

In its sample, this clone was seen a few times. A far bigger clonotype differs at one base, so this is likely a read error. The J gene is TRDJ1, the V gene TRDV2; 8 nucleotides align to TRDD3. This CDR3 has 18 residues. The germline gives CDR1 GEAIGNYY, CDR2 EKD. Losses at the gene ends were 0 bases for V and 7 bases for J; bases not matched to a gene: 18. The CDR3 reads CACDTMGIHATDNGKLIF. The CDR3 DNA reads TGTGCCTGTGACACCATGGGGATACATGCCACAGATAACGGTAAACTCATCTTT.

This clone qualifies as medium-sized (0.01 to 0.1%). Written as DNA, the CDR3 is TGTGCCTGTGACTCGACGACGGGAGTATTCTCCTGGGACACCCGACAGATGTTTTTC. It is translated as CACDSTTGVFSWDTRQMFF. The rearrangement links TRDV2 to TRDJ3; D not resolved. Germline V gene lookup returns CDR1 GEAIGNYY and CDR2 EKD. The CDR3 sequence is 19 residues long. V gave up 3 bases and J gave up 0 bases, with 17 bases separating them.

About this clone itself: The protein TCRdb gives is from a much larger clone and does not agree with this DNA's translation at residue 14, likely a read error; the protein shown here comes from the DNA. The rearrangement links TRDV3 to TRDJ1; D is unclear. The CDR3 length is 16 residues. The germline CDR1 and CDR2 sequences are TVYSNPD and GDNSRS (reference sequence). CDR3 bases: TGTGCCGGATTCCCCCCGGTGATTCTCCGGTCCGATAAACCCATCTTT. It yields the protein CAGFPPVILRSDKPIF. The whole variable domain, filled in from reference TRDV3 and TRDJ1, reads CDKVTQSSPDQTVASGSEVVLLCTYDTVYSNPDLFWYRIRPDYSFQFVFYGDNSRSEGADFTQGRFSVKHILTQKAFHLVISPVRTEDSATYYCAGFPPVILRSDKPIFGKGTRVTVEP.

With regard to this clone: A read error likely explains this, since a far larger clone differs by one base. Other DNA sequences in the sample encode the same CDR3. The V and J genes are TRDV2 and TRDJ1; 10 positions match TRDD3. Looked up from germline, CDR1 is GEAIGNYY and CDR2 is EKD. This CDR3 has 20 amino acids. The DNA for the CDR3 is TGTGCCTGTGAGCCCCTCACGGACCATACTGGGGGATCGCTGACCGATAAGCTCATCTTT. Translating it yields CACEPLTDHTGGSLTDKLIF.

This clone is medium-sized within its sample. This chain connects TRDV2 to TRDJ1, with 7 positions matching TRDD3. This CDR3 region has 18 residues. Germline V CDR1 and CDR2: GEAIGNYY, EKD. V trimming: 0 bases; J trimming: 2 bases; junction bases outside the gene matches: 14. CDR3 sequence: CACDTVGGSRKATDKLIF. The CDR3 nucleotides are TGTGCCTGTGACACCGTGGGGGGATCCCGTAAGGCGACCGATAAACTCATCTTT.

This clone showed up just a few times. It may be a read error: a sequence one base away is much more abundant. The same CDR3 also results from other DNA sequences found in this sample. V and J are TRDV2 and TRDJ1; D possibly corresponds to TRDD3 (5 bases). Per germline, CDR1 GEAIGNYY and CDR2 EKD. The CDR3 is 16 amino acids. The CDR3 loop reads CACDTLAPGKTDKLIF. CDR3 in DNA: TGTGCCTGCGACACCCTGGCCCCGGGGAAGACCGATAAACTCATCTTT.

This chain joins TRDV2 and TRDJ1; tentatively, D is TRDD3 (6 bases). This CDR3 region has 16 residues. The germline CDR1 and CDR2 sequences are GEAIGNYY and EKD. V dropped 5 bases and J dropped 0 bases, with 18 bases sitting between them. CDR3 coding DNA: TGTGCCTGTGTTCCCTTGGGGGTCCAGTACACCGATAAACTCATCTTT. It is translated as CACVPLGVQYTDKLIF.

Relative to its sample, this clone is medium-sized (0.01 to 0.1%). This sequence joins TRDV2 and TRDJ1, with 13 positions matching TRDD3. The CDR3 has 17 residues. Germline values: CDR1 GEAIGNYY, CDR2 EKD. V shed 3 bases, J shed 1 base, and the junction held 7 bases outside the gene matches. This CDR3 reads CACDSLLGDTPTDKLIF. The DNA for the CDR3 is TGTGCCTGTGACTCCTTACTGGGGGATACGCCCACCGATAAACTCATCTTT.

This clone was observed a handful of times. The CDR3 DNA follows: TGTGCCTGTGACACCATAGGGACTTCCGATAAACTCATCTTT. Its protein product is CACDTIGTSDKLIF. The rearrangement uses TRDV2 and TRDJ1; D uncertain. CDR3 length: 14 amino acids. Germline CDR1 is GEAIGNYY and CDR2 is EKD. V was trimmed by 0 bases and J by 3 bases, leaving 10 bases between them.